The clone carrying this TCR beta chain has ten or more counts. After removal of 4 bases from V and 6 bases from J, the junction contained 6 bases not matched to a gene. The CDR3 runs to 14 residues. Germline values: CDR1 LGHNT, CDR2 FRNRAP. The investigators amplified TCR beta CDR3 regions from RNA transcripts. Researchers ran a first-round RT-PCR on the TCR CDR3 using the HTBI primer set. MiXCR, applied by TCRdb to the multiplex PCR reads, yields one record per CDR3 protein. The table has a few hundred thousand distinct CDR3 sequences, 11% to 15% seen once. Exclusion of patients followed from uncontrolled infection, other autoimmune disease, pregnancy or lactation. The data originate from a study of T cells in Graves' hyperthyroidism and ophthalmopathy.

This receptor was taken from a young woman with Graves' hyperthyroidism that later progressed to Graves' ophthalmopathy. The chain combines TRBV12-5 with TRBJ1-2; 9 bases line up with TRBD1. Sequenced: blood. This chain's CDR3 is CASGWGTGLHGYTF. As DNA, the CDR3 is TGTGCTAGTGGTTGGGGGACAGGGCTTCATGGCTACACCTTC.